Each of the 26 T cell receptor beta chains below was sequenced from the same sample in a study of T-cell memory formation after mild COVID-19 (dated by TCRdb to the early 2020s). Receptor libraries were prepared by 5' RACE. TCRdb records Illumina NovaSeq 6000 as the sequencer. The public reads were reprocessed in TCRdb via fastp at Q25 and MiXCR, keeping in-frame beta chains. Identical CDR3 protein sequences are pooled into one entry, listed with their most common genes and DNA. The table for this sample lists more than 450,000 distinct CDR3 sequences; about 20% of them were counted only once. The ten largest clones represent 12% of the sample. The sample consisted of PBMCs or a T cell subset sorted from them (not recorded which). These receptors originate from an adult woman who had mild COVID-19 (a few samples of this study predate the infection). The sample titles of this study are shuffled in the database, so cell type and time point are left out; the donor was told from shared clones.

The chain links TRBV5-1 to TRBJ2-7; 9 bases map to TRBD1. CDR3 length: 17 residues. Germline lookup yields CDR1 SGHRS and CDR2 YFSETQ. V was pared by 4 bases and J by 2 bases, with 13 bases of the junction left unmatched. This CDR3 is CASSRGQGPSPTYEQYF. CDR3 coding DNA: TGCGCCAGCAGCCGTGGACAGGGGCCCTCACCAACCTACGAGCAGTACTTC.

The chain combines TRBV5-1 with TRBJ2-1, with TRBD2 identical over 13 bases. The CDR3 is 15 amino acids. The V gene's germline CDR1 is SGHRS and CDR2 YFSETQ. V shed 3 bases and J 6 bases; nucleotides not matched to a gene: 3. The CDR3 nucleotides read TGCGCCAGCAGCTCGGGACTAGCGGGGCCCAATGAGCAGTTCTTC. This gives the protein CASSSGLAGPNEQFF.

CDR3 bases: TGTGCCAGCAGTGGCCTCGGGAACCAGAAAAACATTCAGTACTTC. Translation gives CASSGLGNQKNIQYF. The rearrangement links TRBV2 to TRBJ2-4; D might be TRBD2 (5 bases). The V gene lost 4 bases and the J gene lost 4 bases, with 14 bases spanning the gap. The CDR3 length is 15 residues. CDR1 and CDR2 (germline): SNHLY, FYNNEI.

This clonotype came up a few times. The V gene is TRBV7-2, the J gene TRBJ2-1; perhaps TRBD2 as D (5 bases). The CDR3 is 14 amino acids. Trimming cost V 8 bases and J 5 bases, with 16 bases left between them. Germline V CDR1 and CDR2: SGHTA, FQGNSA. CDR3 residues: CASASGHANNEQFF. CDR3 in DNA: TGTGCCAGCGCAAGCGGCCACGCGAACAATGAGCAGTTCTTC.

J is TRBJ2-7 and V is TRBV29-1; tentatively, D is TRBD2 (6 bases). Germline V gene lookup returns CDR1 SQVTM and CDR2 ANQGSEA. Deletions cut 4 bases from V and 5 bases from J, with 18 bases between. The length of the CDR3 is 14 residues. The CDR3 is CSVAMTRSTDEQYF. CDR3 sequence (DNA): TGCAGCGTTGCTATGACTAGATCTACTGACGAGCAGTACTTC.

The J gene is TRBJ2-7, the V gene TRBV10-3, with D perhaps TRBD1 or TRBD2 (6 bases each). This CDR3 has 13 residues. CDR1 is ENHRY and CDR2 is SYGVKD in the germline V gene. The V and J ends lost 0 bases and 6 bases respectively, with 9 bases between them. CDR3 loop: CAISESGGAEQYF. DNA for the CDR3: TGTGCCATCAGTGAGTCGGGGGGCGCCGAGCAGTACTTC.

The chain recombines TRBV18 with TRBJ2-5, with a weak D call TRBD2 (6 bases). Germline-derived CDR1 and CDR2 are KGHSH and LQKENI. V was pared by 3 bases and J by 0 bases, with 20 bases between. The CDR3 is 18 residues long. This chain's CDR3 is CASSPRSPSAGYQETQYF. In DNA, the CDR3 is TGTGCCAGCTCACCTCGCTCGCCTAGCGCGGGGTACCAAGAGACCCAGTACTTC.

This clonotype was detected a few times. V gene TRBV12-3 or TRBV12-4 combines with J gene TRBJ1-2; the D is unclear. This CDR3 is 14 amino acids long. V was cut by 5 bases and J by 5 bases, with 15 bases left in between. CDR3 bases: TGTGCCAGCAGTCCCGGATCGCGGGAGTATGGCTACACCTTC. Residues: CASSPGSREYGYTF.

This clonotype was detected a few times. The chain couples TRBV12-3 or TRBV12-4 to TRBJ2-2, with D perhaps TRBD1 or TRBD2 (5 bases each). V lost 5 bases and J 3 bases, leaving 19 bases between the germline ends. The CDR3 has 17 amino acids. Written as DNA, the CDR3 is TGTGCCAGCAGTGCCATGGGGGACCCGATGTACACCGGGGAGCTGTTTTTT. As protein: CASSAMGDPMYTGELFF.

The V gene is TRBV27, the J gene TRBJ2-7, with 8 bases fitting TRBD1. Germline V gene lookup returns CDR1 MNHEY and CDR2 SMNVEV (reference sequence). Trimming took 3 bases from V and 12 from J; bases not matched to a gene: 7. The CDR3 sequence is 12 residues long. The DNA of the CDR3 is TGTGCCAGCAGTTTCGGACAGGGACGGCGGTACTTC. Its translation is CASSFGQGRRYF.

This clonotype has just a few counts. V gene TRBV5-1 combines with J gene TRBJ2-5; D unresolved. CDR1 and CDR2 from the germline V gene are SGHRS and YFSETQ. The CDR3 runs 14 residues. Trimming shortened V by 0 bases and J by 3 bases, and 9 bases separated the two germline ends. The CDR3 DNA is TGCGCCAGCAGCTTGGCTTCAGCGAAAGAGACCCAGTACTTC. Amino acids: CASSLASAKETQYF. The variable domain in full, completed from reference TRBV5-1 and TRBJ2-5, reads KAGVTQTPRYLIKTRGQQVTLSCSPISGHRSVSWYQQTPGQGLQFLFEYFSETQRNKGNFPGRFSGRQFSNSRSEMNVSTLELGDSALYLCASSLASAKETQYFGPGTRLLVL.

This chain connects TRBV5-5 to TRBJ2-1; D not certain. This CDR3 region has 15 residues. Trimming removed 0 bases from V and 6 bases from J, with 13 bases in between. Per the germline V gene, CDR1 is SGHKS and CDR2 is YYEKEE (reference sequence). CDR3 nucleotide sequence: TGTGCCAGCAGCTTGGTTCCAGGCCCCCGCAATGAGCAGTTCTTC. This encodes CASSLVPGPRNEQFF.

This clonotype was recorded once. The rearrangement joins TRBV5-1 to TRBJ1-2; no firm D call. The CDR3 sequence is 13 residues long. Trimming shortened V by 4 bases and J by 3 bases, and 10 bases separated the two germline ends. CDR1 is SGHRS, CDR2 YFSETQ, per germline. The CDR3 spells CASSADGDYGYTF. CDR3 coding DNA: TGCGCCAGCAGCGCTGACGGAGACTATGGCTACACCTTC.

This clonotype appeared a few times. The V and J genes are TRBV9 and TRBJ2-3, with 8 bases aligning to TRBD2. J gave up 2 bases and V 3 bases, and 5 bases lay outside the gene matches. This CDR3 has 15 amino acids. CDR1 and CDR2 from the germline V gene are SGDLS and YYNGEE. The CDR3, as DNA: TGTGCCAGCAGCGCCACGGGGGGGCACACAGATACGCAGTATTTT. It encodes CASSATGGHTDTQYF. Supplemented by reference TRBV9 and TRBJ2-3, the full variable domain reads DSGVTQTPKHLITATGQRVTLRCSPRSGDLSVYWYQQSLDQGLQFLIQYYNGEERAKGNILERFSAQQFPDLHSELNLSSLELGDSALYFCASSATGGHTDTQYFGPGTRLTVL.

This rearrangement joins TRBV14 to TRBJ2-1; a possible D gene is TRBD2 (5 bases). Germline assignment: CDR1 SGHDN and CDR2 FVKESK. Trimming removed 5 bases from V and 0 bases from J, with 11 bases in between. The length of the CDR3 is 15 residues. The CDR3 sequence: CASSEDWASYNEQFF. CDR3 DNA: TGTGCCAGCAGCGAGGACTGGGCCTCCTACAATGAGCAGTTCTTC. Filled out from reference TRBV14 and TRBJ2-1, the complete variable domain reads EAGVTQFPSHSVIEKGQTVTLRCDPISGHDNLYWYRRVMGKEIKFLLHFVKESKQDESGMPNNRFLAERTGGTYSTLKVQPAELEDSGVYFCASSEDWASYNEQFFGPGTRLTVL.

The J gene is TRBJ2-4, the V gene TRBV20-1; no clear D gene. V lost 6 bases, J lost 2 bases, and 17 bases lay in between. Germline CDR1 and CDR2: DFQATT and SNEGSKA (reference sequence). The CDR3 runs 15 residues. CDR3 sequence reads: CSAPRSDSPKNIQYF. Written as DNA, the CDR3 is TGCAGTGCCCCCAGGTCGGATTCTCCCAAAAACATTCAGTACTTC.

CDR3: CASSSPQGSSSIWLEQYF. The CDR3 DNA reads TGTGCCAGCAGCTCGCCCCAGGGGTCCTCTTCGATTTGGCTCGAGCAGTACTTC. The rearrangement uses TRBV11-2 and TRBJ2-7; possibly TRBD1 for D (6 bases). Between the trimmed V and J ends, which lost 4 bases and 6 bases, there was a span of 28 bases. Germline loops: CDR1 SGHAT, CDR2 FQNNGV. The CDR3 has 18 residues.

The V call is TRBV20-1, the J call TRBJ2-7; D is perhaps TRBD1 or TRBD2 (6 bases each). With 2 bases removed from V and 5 bases from J, the gap between germline ends came to 13 bases. Germline CDR1 reads DFQATT; CDR2 reads SNEGSKA (reference sequence). CDR3 size: 13 residues. CDR3 DNA: TGCAGTGCTAGACCCCGGGGGCCCCACGAGCAGTACTTC. Protein sequence: CSARPRGPHEQYF.

The chain links TRBV5-4 to TRBJ1-2, with unresolved D. Germline V gene data show CDR1 as SGHNT and CDR2 as YYREEE (reference sequence). This CDR3 region has 16 residues. The V end was cut by 3 bases, the J end by 7 bases, with 22 bases between. CDR3 protein: CASSSQWGGSRGGYTF. The CDR3 DNA sequence: TGTGCCAGCAGCTCGCAATGGGGAGGCTCCCGGGGTGGCTACACCTTC.

This chain uses TRBV6-2 or TRBV6-3 with TRBJ1-1; 7 positions agree with TRBD1. This CDR3 has 12 residues. The germline V gene encodes CDR1 MNHEY and CDR2 SVGEGT. The junction had 8 bases not matched to a gene; V was cut back by 8 bases and J by 8 bases. The CDR3 DNA reads TGTGCCAGCTCTTGGGAGACAGGGGAAGCTTTCTTT. Translated, it gives CASSWETGEAFF.

This chain connects TRBV4-1 to TRBJ1-2; D is undetermined. The CDR3 totals 14 residues. Germline CDR1 is MGHRA and CDR2 is YSYEKL. V was clipped by 0 bases and J by 5 bases, with 10 bases between them. The CDR3 sequence: CASSQDAQVYGYTF. The CDR3 nucleotides are TGCGCCAGCAGCCAAGATGCGCAGGTTTATGGCTACACCTTC.

The genes are TRBV11-2 and TRBJ1-1; TRBD1 matches 8 bases. Per germline, CDR1 SGHAT and CDR2 FQNNGV. Trimming removed 0 bases from V and 0 bases from J; junction bases left unmatched: 9. The CDR3 extends over 18 amino acids. The CDR3 here is CASSLDRRQGWMNTEAFF. Written as DNA, the CDR3 is TGTGCCAGCAGCTTAGATCGAAGACAGGGGTGGATGAACACTGAAGCTTTCTTT.

This clonotype appeared many times. The chain is built from TRBV7-3 and TRBJ2-1; the match to TRBD2 covers 12 bases. This CDR3 contains 19 residues. V gave up 0 bases and J gave up 5 bases; unmatched junction bases: 11. Germline lookup yields CDR1 SGHTA and CDR2 FQGTGA. DNA of the CDR3: TGTGCCAGCAGCTTAACATCTCCAACTAGCGGGAGGATCAACAATGAGCAGTTCTTC. Residues: CASSLTSPTSGRINNEQFF.

This clonotype occurred a few times. This rearrangement joins TRBV7-3 to TRBJ2-7, with D tentatively TRBD2 (5 bases). The CDR3 totals 13 residues. In germline, CDR1 is SGHTA, CDR2 FQGTGA. V was trimmed by 4 bases and J by 2 bases, leaving 9 bases between them. The CDR3, as DNA: TGTGCCAGCAGCTCCGGGGTGCCCTACGAGCAGTACTTC. As protein: CASSSGVPYEQYF.

The V gene is TRBV11-2, the J gene TRBJ1-2; TRBD1 aligns across 7 bases. The length of the CDR3 is 14 residues. With V trimmed by 2 bases and J by 3 bases, 3 bases remained unmatched. Looked up from germline, CDR1 is SGHAT and CDR2 is FQNNGV. CDR3 DNA: TGTGCCAGCAGCTTACTAGGGACAGACTATGGCTACACCTTC. It encodes CASSLLGTDYGYTF.

This clonotype has just a few counts. The CDR3 loop is CASSPGTGSTTDTQYF. For the CDR3, the DNA is TGCGCCAGCAGCCCTGGGACAGGAAGTACCACAGATACGCAGTATTTT. V is TRBV5-1 and J is TRBJ2-3; 8 nucleotides align to TRBD1. This CDR3 region has 16 residues. CDR1 SGHRS and CDR2 YFSETQ come from the germline V gene. After removal of 4 bases from V and 2 bases from J, the junction contained 9 bases not matched to a gene.